This T cell receptor (beta chain) derives from a study of T cells after yellow fever vaccination. TCRdb re-analysed the 5' RACE reads in MiXCR, keeping a single row per CDR3 protein. Of hundreds of thousands of distinct CDR3 sequences in the sample, approximately 18% were seen once. The CDR3 extends over 16 amino acids. Per the germline V gene, CDR1 is SGHVS and CDR2 is FQNEAQ. V lost 6 bases to trimming and J lost 2 bases; unmatched junction nucleotides: 13. The table lists this clonotype with a few counts. This rearrangement joins TRBV7-8 to TRBJ2-7; 7 nucleotides align to TRBD1. The TCR was taken from a man younger than 30 who received the YFV17D yellow fever vaccine. The sample was PBMCs, taken before the yellow fever booster vaccination. The CDR3 loop is CASREQGLATTYEQYV. The DNA of the CDR3 is TGTGCCAGCAGAGAACAGGGGCTCGCGACGACCTACGAGCAGTACGTC.